A single sample is the source of the 17 T cell receptor beta chains below, sequenced in a study of blood T cell repertoires in COVID-19. Sequencing was performed with immunoSEQ multiplex PCR; in TCRdb, only in-frame clones are kept and a portion is missing. Of about 180,000 clones listed, around four fifths are singletons. The sequencing input was PBMCs or T cells enriched from blood (not recorded which). The receptor set was obtained from a woman aged 45-59 years who had recovered from COVID-19.

The chain carries TRBV5-1 and TRBJ1-3, with a weak D call TRBD1 (6 bases). Germline V gene data show CDR1 as SGHRS and CDR2 as YFSETQ. This CDR3 is 16 amino acids long. V was shortened by 4 bases and J by 4 bases, with 18 bases between the two germline ends. CDR3 residues: CASSLTIQGSGNTIYF. In DNA, the CDR3 is TGCGCCAGCAGCCTTACCATACAGGGCTCGGGAAACACCATATATTTT.

This clone was observed a few times. The rearrangement joins TRBV5-1 to TRBJ2-7; 8 nucleotides align to TRBD1. This CDR3 has 16 amino acids. The germline CDR1 and CDR2 sequences are SGHRS and YFSETQ. Trimming took 4 bases from V and 3 from J; bases not matched to a gene: 12. This CDR3 is CASSPNPGQALYEQYF. DNA for the CDR3: TGCGCCAGCAGCCCGAATCCGGGACAGGCCCTCTACGAGCAGTACTTC.

The genes are TRBV18 and TRBJ2-7, with no clear D. CDR3 size: 13 residues. Between the trimmed V and J ends, which lost 6 bases and 4 bases, there was a span of 13 bases. Germline CDR1 is KGHSH and CDR2 is LQKENI. The CDR3 DNA sequence: TGTGCCAGCTCCGCCTATCAGGAATACGAGCAGTACTTC. Translation gives CASSAYQEYEQYF.

V and J are TRBV3-1 (or the pseudogene TRBV3-2) and TRBJ2-7, with TRBD2 matching 7 bases. The CDR3 loop spans 14 amino acids. V dropped 0 bases and J dropped 3; count of bases not matched to a gene: 2. CDR1 is LGHDT and CDR2 is YNNKEL in the germline V gene (reference sequence). CDR3 residues: CASSQDSGYYEQYF. CDR3 DNA: TGTGCCAGCAGCCAAGATAGCGGGTACTACGAGCAGTACTTC.

J is TRBJ1-4 and V is TRBV5-1; 8 bases align to TRBD1. Germline assignment: CDR1 SGHRS and CDR2 YFSETQ. The CDR3 has 15 residues. V gave up 4 bases and J gave up 8 bases; unmatched junction bases: 10. As DNA, the CDR3 is TGCGCCAGCAGCCAGCCGGGACAGGCACTCGAAAAACTGTTTTTT. Protein sequence: CASSQPGQALEKLFF.

The rearrangement uses TRBV6-1 and TRBJ2-4, with no clear D. This CDR3 has 15 residues. Germline CDR1 MNHNS, CDR2 SASEGT. V lost 1 base and J 7 bases, leaving 14 bases between the germline ends. The CDR3: CASSEERTIRNIQYF. CDR3 DNA sequence: TGTGCCAGCAGTGAAGAGCGAACAATTAGGAACATTCAGTACTTC.

The chain recombines TRBV3-1 (or the pseudogene TRBV3-2) with TRBJ1-5; D is uncertain. The CDR3 contains 12 residues. The V end lost 2 bases, the J end lost 5 bases, and 4 bases lay between the germline ends. Germline CDR1 LGHDT, CDR2 YNNKEL (reference sequence). For the CDR3, the DNA is TGTGCCAGCAGCCAATCGGATCAGCCCCAGCATTTT. It is translated as CASSQSDQPQHF.

J is TRBJ1-2 and V is TRBV7-8, with D tentatively TRBD1 (6 bases). The CDR3 runs to 15 residues. Germline lookup yields CDR1 SGHVS and CDR2 FQNEAQ. V lost 2 bases to trimming and J lost 8 bases, with 18 bases between them. The CDR3 DNA is TGTGCCAGCAGCTTAAGGGGAACAGGGTCCAACGGCTACACCTTC. Amino acid sequence: CASSLRGTGSNGYTF.

The V call is TRBV6-5, the J call TRBJ2-7; 7 bases align to TRBD2. The CDR3 is made up of 15 amino acids. Germline CDR1 and CDR2: MNHEY and SVGAGI. The ends lost 0 bases at V and 2 bases at J; junction bases unmatched: 4. CDR3 sequence (DNA): TGTGCCAGCAGTTACTCGGCGGGGGTTCCCTACGAGCAGTACTTC. It yields the protein CASSYSAGVPYEQYF.

This chain connects TRBV5-5 to TRBJ2-7; 9 bases agree with TRBD1. Germline lookup yields CDR1 SGHKS and CDR2 YYEKEE (reference sequence). The CDR3 loop spans 13 amino acids. V lost 3 bases, J lost 4 bases, and 2 bases stayed unmatched. The CDR3 bases are TGTGCCAGCAGCTATGGGACAGGGTACGAGCAGTACTTC. Translation gives CASSYGTGYEQYF.

V is TRBV30 and J is TRBJ2-7, with D possibly TRBD2 on 6 matching bases. Germline-derived CDR1 and CDR2 are GTSNPN and SVGIG (reference sequence). V lost 2 bases to trimming and J lost 3 bases, with 20 bases between them. The CDR3 runs 16 residues. The CDR3 loop reads CAWSWVSGGRGYEQYF. Written as DNA, the CDR3 is TGTGCCTGGAGTTGGGTCAGTGGAGGGCGGGGCTACGAGCAGTACTTC. The whole variable domain, remainder taken from reference TRBV30 and TRBJ2-7, is SQTIHQWPATLVQPVGSPLSLECTVEGTSNPNLYWYRQAAGRGLQLLFYSVGIGQISSEVPQNLSASRPQDRQFILSSKKLLLSDSGFYLCAWSWVSGGRGYEQYFGPGTRLTVT.

This chain joins TRBV6-4 and TRBJ2-1; the D is unclear. This CDR3 has 12 residues. Trimming cost V 4 bases and J 9 bases, with 10 bases left between them. Germline CDR1 MRHNA, CDR2 SNTAGT. CDR3 loop: CASSGHGSEQFF. As DNA, the CDR3 is TGTGCCAGCAGTGGGCATGGCAGTGAGCAGTTCTTC.

The CDR3 here is CASSRGLNTGELFF. The CDR3, as DNA: TGTGCCAGCAGTCGGGGGCTGAACACCGGGGAGCTGTTTTTT. This chain uses TRBV6-6 with TRBJ2-2; the D call may be TRBD1 or TRBD2 (6 bases each). Trimming shortened V by 5 bases and J by 1 base, and 8 bases separated the two germline ends. The CDR3 sequence is 14 residues long. Germline CDR1 and CDR2: MNHNY and SVGAGI (reference sequence).

On this clone itself: At one of its ends the junction is not consistent with the germline gene, which may arise from a read error. The rearrangement uses TRBV28 and TRBJ2-7; D is possibly TRBD1 (5 bases). This CDR3 has 13 residues. Germline assignment: CDR1 MDHEN and CDR2 SYDVKM. In nucleotides, the CDR3 is TGCGCATCCCGTAGGGGCGGATCCTACGAGCAGTACTTC. The encoded protein is CASRRGGSYEQYF.

The chain couples TRBV28 to TRBJ2-7; a weak D match, TRBD2 (6 bases). V lost 7 bases, J lost 4 bases, and 11 bases lay in between. The germline gives CDR1 MDHEN, CDR2 SYDVKM. This CDR3 contains 12 residues. The CDR3 loop reads CASTRRGYEQYF. The CDR3 DNA reads as TGTGCCAGCACCCGGAGGGGTTACGAGCAGTACTTC. The full variable domain, completed using reference TRBV28 and TRBJ2-7, is DVKVTQSSRYLVKRTGEKVFLECVQDMDHENMFWYRQDPGLGLRLIYFSYDVKMKEKGDIPEGYSVSREKKERFSLILESASTNQTSMYLCASTRRGYEQYFGPGTRLTVT.

The rearrangement links TRBV5-5 to TRBJ1-1, with D hard to call. This CDR3 spans 14 amino acids. The ends were cut back, 1 base at V and 0 bases at J, with 7 bases in the middle. Looked up from germline, CDR1 is SGHKS and CDR2 is YYEKEE (reference sequence). The CDR3 here is CASSLFNMNTEAFF. CDR3 coding DNA: TGTGCCAGCAGCTTGTTTAACATGAACACTGAAGCTTTCTTT.

The gene calls are TRBV5-1 and TRBJ1-4, with TRBD1 matching 9 bases. J was trimmed by 7 bases and V by 4 bases; bases with no gene match: 11. Germline V lookup: CDR1 SGHRS, CDR2 YFSETQ. This CDR3 spans 16 amino acids. The DNA of the CDR3 is TGCGCCAGCAGCCCGCTGATGACAGGGGGGGGTGAAAAACTGTTTTTT. Translated: CASSPLMTGGGEKLFF.